The 22 T cell receptor beta chains listed next were all sequenced from one sample in a study of spatial heterogeneity in lung cancer. Time point noted: blood at routine non-recurrence follow-up after resection. A single record per CDR3 protein comes from TCRdb applying MiXCR to the 5' RACE reads. Among tens of thousands of distinct CDR3 sequences listed, over 6.5% were seen once. Sample: PBMCs, taken at follow-up. These receptors all come from a male donor with early-stage non-small cell lung cancer.

Many counts were recorded for this clonotype. This chain uses TRBV7-2 with TRBJ1-2; a possible D gene is TRBD1 (5 bases). Germline V gene data show CDR1 as SGHTA and CDR2 as FQGNSA. The CDR3 has 17 amino acids. V was clipped by 5 bases and J by 4 bases, with 23 bases between them. CDR3: CASSPRRARAGGYGYTF. The CDR3 nucleotides read TGTGCCAGCAGCCCCCGGAGGGCCAGGGCAGGAGGCTATGGCTACACCTTC.

The table lists this clonotype with many counts. The chain carries TRBV6-1 and TRBJ1-6, with D maybe TRBD1 (5 bases). Germline values: CDR1 MNHNS, CDR2 SASEGT. Trimming shortened V by 4 bases and J by 4 bases, and 11 bases separated the two germline ends. The CDR3 loop spans 15 amino acids. CDR3 coding DNA: TGTGCCAGCAGTGGAGTGGGGGAGTATAATTCACCCCTCCACTTT. Translated, it gives CASSGVGEYNSPLHF.

In its sample, this clonotype was seen many times. This chain links TRBV19 with TRBJ2-2, with D tentatively TRBD1 (5 bases). The CDR3 sequence is 14 residues long. The V end was cut by 8 bases, the J end by 3 bases, with 13 bases between. Germline values: CDR1 LNHDA, CDR2 SQIVND (reference sequence). The CDR3 loop reads CASSEQVDTGELFF. The CDR3 coding sequence is TGTGCCAGTTCGGAACAGGTCGACACCGGGGAGCTGTTTTTT.

Only a few counts were recorded for this clonotype. The V gene is TRBV19, the J gene TRBJ2-2; 8 positions match TRBD2. J lost 4 bases, V lost 6 bases, and 7 bases had no gene match. From germline, CDR1 is LNHDA and CDR2 SQIVND (reference sequence). The CDR3 spans 15 residues. This chain's CDR3 is CASSGGVVSTGELFF. The CDR3 DNA is TGTGCCAGTAGCGGGGGGGTAGTAAGCACCGGGGAGCTGTTTTTT.

In its sample, this clonotype was seen a few times. This rearrangement joins TRBV29-1 to TRBJ2-3; D call uncertain. CDR1 and CDR2 (germline): SQVTM, ANQGSEA. There are 13 residues in the CDR3. Between the trimmed V and J ends, which lost 3 bases and 1 base, there was a span of 8 bases. In DNA form, the CDR3 reads TGCAGCGTTGATTTGAGAGGCACAGATACGCAGTATTTT. Its protein is CSVDLRGTDTQYF.

In this sample, this clonotype turned up many times. The chain has TRBV13 and TRBJ2-7; D gene ambiguous. The length of the CDR3 is 16 residues. V dropped 5 bases and J dropped 4 bases, with 21 bases sitting between them. Germline loops: CDR1 PRHDT, CDR2 FYEKMQ (reference sequence). The CDR3 DNA reads as TGTGCCAGCAGCCCCCGGCGTGATAAAGGGCTATACGAGCAGTACTTC. It encodes CASSPRRDKGLYEQYF. The full variable domain, rest sourced from reference TRBV13 and TRBJ2-7, is AAGVIQSPRHLIKEKRETATLKCYPIPRHDTVYWYQQGPGQDPQFLISFYEKMQSDKGSIPDRFSAQQFSDYHSELNMSSLELGDSALYFCASSPRRDKGLYEQYFGPGTRLTVT.

This clonotype was seen ten or more times. The rearrangement joins TRBV9 to TRBJ2-3; 7 nucleotides align to TRBD1. The length of the CDR3 is 15 residues. CDR1 SGDLS and CDR2 YYNGEE come from the germline V gene. Unmatched junction bases numbered 9, after V lost 6 bases and J lost 2 bases. The CDR3 sequence: CASTPRGGHTDTQYF. The DNA of the CDR3 is TGTGCCAGCACCCCGCGAGGGGGCCACACAGATACGCAGTATTTT.

This clonotype was picked up many times. The gene calls are TRBV12-3 or TRBV12-4 and TRBJ2-3; 8 nucleotides line up with TRBD1. J lost 3 bases, V lost 5 bases, and 10 bases had no gene match. This CDR3 spans 16 amino acids. This CDR3 is CASSPQDREETDTQYF. The CDR3 coding sequence is TGTGCCAGCAGTCCACAGGACAGGGAGGAGACAGATACGCAGTATTTT.

Ten or more counts support this clonotype. Here the CDR3 DNA reads TGTGCCAGCAGAAAGGGACAGTCGAACTCCTACGAGCAGTACTTC. Protein sequence: CASRKGQSNSYEQYF. The genes are TRBV6-2 or TRBV6-3 and TRBJ2-7, with 7 bases aligning to TRBD1. Trimming removed 6 bases from V and 0 bases from J; junction bases left unmatched: 8. CDR1 and CDR2 from the germline V gene are MNHEY and SVGEGT. The CDR3 has 15 residues.

This clonotype was counted at least ten times. V and J are TRBV5-5 and TRBJ1-2; 8 bases match TRBD1. From germline, CDR1 is SGHKS and CDR2 YYEKEE (reference sequence). The CDR3 spans 17 residues. V lost 0 bases to trimming and J lost 0 bases; unmatched junction nucleotides: 7. The CDR3 DNA reads as TGTGCCAGCAGCTTGGGGACAGGGCCCTACTCTAACTATGGCTACACCTTC. Residues: CASSLGTGPYSNYGYTF.

This clonotype has at least ten counts. V is TRBV27 and J is TRBJ1-1; 10 bases match TRBD1. V trimming: 6 bases; J trimming: 4 bases; junction bases outside the gene matches: 5. The CDR3 extends over 14 amino acids. Germline loops: CDR1 MNHEY, CDR2 SMNVEV (reference sequence). CDR3 region: CASSLDRGLTEAFF. CDR3 DNA: TGTGCCAGCAGCCTAGACAGGGGGCTCACTGAAGCTTTCTTT.

At least ten counts were recorded for this clonotype. The rearrangement uses TRBV20-1 and TRBJ2-1; TRBD2 matches at 9 bases. With 6 bases clipped from V and 9 bases from J, the junction kept 12 bases outside the gene matches. CDR1 and CDR2 (germline): DFQATT, SNEGSKA (reference sequence). This CDR3 contains 14 residues. This CDR3 is CSASVQAGGGEQFF. The CDR3 DNA reads as TGCAGTGCGAGCGTACAAGCGGGGGGCGGTGAGCAGTTCTTC.

At least ten counts were recorded for this clonotype. The gene calls are TRBV7-8 and TRBJ2-7, with TRBD2 as a possible D gene (5 bases). There are 14 residues in the CDR3. Trimming took off 1 base at V and 5 bases at J, with 12 bases between the two ends. The germline V gene encodes CDR1 SGHVS and CDR2 FQNEAQ. CDR3 sequence: CASSLEGFSDEQYF. The CDR3, as DNA: TGTGCCAGCAGCTTAGAAGGGTTTAGCGACGAGCAGTACTTC.

This clonotype was recorded at least ten times. The chain couples TRBV18 to TRBJ1-1, with 8 bases that match TRBD1. Germline CDR1 is KGHSH and CDR2 is LQKENI. With 2 bases clipped from V and 10 bases from J, the junction kept 6 bases outside the gene matches. The CDR3 is 13 amino acids. CDR3: CASSPYRGILAFF. CDR3 coding DNA: TGTGCCAGCTCACCATACAGGGGGATCTTAGCTTTCTTT.

This clonotype has ten or more counts. The genes are TRBV6-5 and TRBJ2-7, with 7 bases matching TRBD1. Germline assignment: CDR1 MNHEY and CDR2 SVGAGI. Trimming removed 0 bases from V and 2 bases from J; junction bases left unmatched: 10. CDR3 length: 17 residues. The CDR3 DNA reads as TGTGCCAGCAGTTACTCGATCCGTGAGACAGGGACCTACGAGCAGTACTTC. Residues: CASSYSIRETGTYEQYF.

The gene calls are TRBV20-1 and TRBJ2-3, with 9 bases lining up with TRBD2. The CDR3 is 14 amino acids. Germline V gives CDR1 DFQATT, CDR2 SNEGSKA (reference sequence). The ends lost 3 bases at V and 5 bases at J; junction bases unmatched: 6. The CDR3 reads CSASMAGGLDTQYF. The CDR3 coding sequence is TGCAGTGCTAGCATGGCGGGGGGGTTAGATACGCAGTATTTT.

This clonotype was observed many times. The V and J genes are TRBV7-3 and TRBJ2-2, with TRBD2 matching over 8 bases. Germline CDR1 is SGHTA and CDR2 is FQGTGA. This CDR3 is 15 amino acids long. Trimming cost V 1 base and J 6 bases; bases outside gene matches: 4. The CDR3 coding sequence is TGTGCCAGCAGCTTAATTGGACTAGCTGCCGGGGAGCTGTTTTTT. Residues: CASSLIGLAAGELFF.

Many counts were recorded for this clonotype. The chain employs TRBV3-1 and TRBJ2-1; 9 nucleotides align to TRBD2. After removal of 3 bases from V and 0 bases from J, the junction contained 12 bases not matched to a gene. CDR3 length equals 19 residues. In germline, CDR1 is LGHDT, CDR2 YNNKEL (reference sequence). This CDR3 reads CASSHLPYSGGRSYNEQFF. The CDR3 DNA reads as TGTGCCAGCAGCCACCTACCGTATAGCGGGGGCCGCTCCTACAATGAGCAGTTCTTC.

About this clonotype: This may come from a read error, since a much larger clone is one base off. The rearrangement uses TRBV12-5 and TRBJ2-3, with D maybe TRBD2 (6 bases). Per germline, CDR1 LGHNT and CDR2 FRNRAP. V shed 2 bases and J shed 2 bases, with 17 bases lying between them. The CDR3 length is 17 residues. The CDR3 coding sequence is TGTGCTAGTGGTTTGAGCGCGGAGGGACCATTCACAGATACGCAGTATTTT. Amino acids: CASGLSAEGPFTDTQYF.

This clonotype was recorded many times. This chain links TRBV12-3 or TRBV12-4 with TRBJ1-4; 9 bases line up with TRBD1. The CDR3 covers 17 residues. Germline trimming cut 1 base from V and 7 bases from J; bases unmatched to any gene: 10. The CDR3 region is CASSLGWDRESGEKLFF. CDR3 DNA: TGTGCCAGCAGTTTAGGATGGGACAGGGAATCGGGTGAAAAACTGTTTTTT.

J is TRBJ2-3 and V is TRBV19; D could derive from TRBD1 or TRBD2 (5 bases each). The CDR3 has 16 amino acids. Germline CDR1 and CDR2: LNHDA and SQIVND (reference sequence). V was pared by 5 bases and J by 1 base, with 16 bases between. The CDR3 DNA sequence: TGTGCCAGTAGTGCAACCCGGGACCATCGCACAGATACGCAGTATTTT. This encodes CASSATRDHRTDTQYF. Full variable domain (rest looked up from reference TRBV19 and TRBJ2-3): DGGITQSPKYLFRKEGQNVTLSCEQNLNHDAMYWYRQDPGQGLRLIYYSQIVNDFQKGDIAEGYSVSREKKESFPLTVTSAQKNPTAFYLCASSATRDHRTDTQYFGPGTRLTVL.

This clonotype appeared many times. The rearrangement joins TRBV5-1 to TRBJ2-6; D remains ambiguous. The CDR3 loop spans 17 amino acids. Trimming removed 5 bases at V and 1 base at J, with 16 bases between. Germline CDR1 is SGHRS and CDR2 is YFSETQ. CDR3 DNA sequence: TGCGCCAGCAGTTATCAAGGTAGTGATTCTGGGGCCAACGTCCTGACTTTC. Its protein is CASSYQGSDSGANVLTF.